This T cell receptor (beta chain) was found in a study of metastatic and nonmetastatic thyroid tumors (dated by TCRdb to 2019 to 2021). Context from the whole study: Repertoires were compared across peripheral blood and tumor or nodule tissue samples from malignant and benign thyroid patients. What the authors observed across the whole study: TCR beta diversity was reported as significantly higher in malignant tumors than in benign nodules, in both blood and tumor samples.

Receptor libraries were prepared by PCR. The instrument given in TCRdb is Illumina HiSeq 4000. The TCR beta-chain CDR3 region of each patient was profiled by high-throughput sequencing. Processing in the source paper ran as follows. CDR3 differences across clinicopathological groups were used to build a classifier for discriminating distant-metastatic papillary thyroid cancer patients. To measure repertoire diversity the researchers used the Shannon index, while the Morisita-Horn index served to gauge how similar the tumor and blood repertoires were. TCRdb's own reprocessing of the public reads used fastp at Q25 and MiXCR and kept productive beta chains. TCRdb's processing, not the authors' own work, is the source of the V and J calls. This sample lists approximately 35,000 clones; roughly a sixth were detected once. The ten largest clones capture roughly 12% of the sample. As a fraction of the sample, this clone is medium-sized (0.01 to 0.1%). What this receptor recognizes is not known. The record has no base qualities; no much larger clone is one base away.

Before undergoing thyroid surgery, none of the patients had been given any kind of treatment. Using T-cell receptor beta sequencing, the researchers looked back retrospectively at clinical samples from patients, gathered between about 2012 and 2018. From V the trimming removes 5 bases and from J it removes 2 bases, while the gene matches leave 12 bases of the junction unaccounted for. Including the terminal cysteine and phenylalanine, the CDR3 comprises 16 residues. The entry retains the CDR3 DNA only, 48 bases that are in frame from base 1. From the germline V gene, CDR1 is MNHNS and CDR2 is SASEGT.

The V and J segments used are TRBV6-1 and TRBJ2-7; TRBD2 matches 7 bases in the middle. Material for sequencing was blood. This sequence was found in a male donor with papillary thyroid cancer or a benign thyroid nodule (not recorded which). Some clones in this sample may be carry-over from other donors' samples. The CDR3 has the sequence CASSQPHDSGTYEQYF. The bases are TGTGCCAGCAGTCAACCACATGACAGCGGGACCTACGAGCAGTACTTC.